A selection of T cell receptor beta chains follows, all from one sample in a study of T cell responses to AZD1222 COVID-19 vaccine. Some clones are missing from TCRdb's copy, which holds only in-frame ones; the method was immunoSEQ multiplex PCR. Altogether 110,000 or so clones are present, 88% being singletons, with the ten largest covering under 6.5%. The sequenced sample was peripheral blood, obtained 28 days after the second AZD1222 dose. The receptors derive from an adult who received the AZD1222 COVID-19 vaccine. The CDR3 runs from the conserved cysteine through the conserved F or W. D genes are given only for firm matches. Expanded clones get a size class; other rows say once, few or many, or leave the size out.

clone size,V gene,D gene,J gene,CDR3 protein,CDR3 DNA
-,TRBV18,-,TRBJ1-5,CASSPGGASNQPQHF,TGTGCCAGCTCACCGGGAGGGGCGTCAAATCAGCCCCAGCATTTT
-,TRBV11-2,-,TRBJ1-3,CASSPGGTGNTIYF,TGTGCCAGCAGCCCGGGAGGGACTGGAAACACCATATATTTT
-,TRBV11-2,-,TRBJ2-5,CASRWGRARVETQYF,TGTGCCAGCAGATGGGGCAGGGCTCGGGTGGAGACCCAGTACTTC
-,TRBV4-1,TRBD1,TRBJ2-7,CASSPWTGEGEQYF,TGCGCCAGCAGCCCGTGGACAGGGGAAGGCGAGCAGTACTTC
-,TRBV5-6,-,TRBJ1-1,CASSLTDRVTEAFF,TGTGCCAGCAGCTTGACCGACAGAGTCACTGAAGCTTTCTTT
-,TRBV10-3,-,TRBJ2-3,CAISESTDTDTQYF,TGTGCCATCAGTGAGTCGACGGACACAGATACGCAGTATTTT
-,TRBV6-2/TRBV6-3,TRBD1,TRBJ2-7,CASSNSVDRAPYEQYF,TGTGCCAGCAGCAATAGCGTCGACAGGGCGCCCTACGAGCAGTACTTC
few,TRBV7-8,-,TRBJ2-7,CASSLAFGLYYEQYF,TGTGCCAGCAGCTTAGCCTTTGGATTGTACTACGAGCAGTACTTC
-,TRBV9,TRBD2,TRBJ2-1,CASSVAAGVHEQFF,TGTGCCAGCAGCGTAGCTGCGGGGGTGCATGAGCAGTTCTTC
-,TRBV12-3/TRBV12-4,-,TRBJ2-2,CASSLGGSGELFF,TGTGCCAGCAGTTTAGGAGGATCCGGGGAGCTGTTTTTT
once,TRBV29-1,TRBD1,TRBJ2-7,CRTPGQPSYEQYF,TGCAGGACTCCGGGACAGCCTTCCTACGAGCAGTACTTC
-,TRBV7-9,-,TRBJ1-5,CASSVGVIQPQHF,TGTGCCAGCAGCGTCGGAGTCATACAGCCCCAGCATTTT
-,TRBV27,TRBD1,TRBJ2-1,CASSTGQGGPGYNEQFF,TGTGCCAGCAGTACGGGACAGGGAGGTCCGGGCTACAATGAGCAGTTCTTC
-,TRBV3-1/TRBV3-2,-,TRBJ2-1,CASSQSLGPDEQFF,TGTGCCAGCAGCCAAAGCCTAGGCCCCGATGAGCAGTTCTTC
-,TRBV7-2,-,TRBJ2-5,CASSLVGGGGQETQYF,TGTGCCAGCAGCTTAGTAGGCGGCGGAGGCCAAGAGACCCAGTACTTC
-,TRBV12-3/TRBV12-4,-,TRBJ1-5,CASSSPNQPQHF,TGTGCCAGCAGCTCGCCGAATCAGCCCCAGCATTTT
-,TRBV20-1,-,TRBJ2-7,CSAKSTYEQYF,TGCAGTGCTAAAAGTACCTACGAGCAGTACTTC
many,TRBV7-2,-,TRBJ2-7,CASSPPAGAAYEQYF,TGTGCCAGCAGCCCCCCGGCGGGGGCTGCCTACGAGCAGTACTTC
-,TRBV6-5,TRBD2,TRBJ2-1,CASRAGTSRDEQFF,TGTGCCAGCAGGGCCGGGACTAGCCGGGATGAGCAGTTCTTC
-,TRBV3-1/TRBV3-2,-,TRBJ1-6,CASSQDRYSPLHF,TGTGCCAGCAGCCAGGACAGATATTCACCCCTCCACTTT
-,TRBV18,-,TRBJ1-3,CASSPSRGIGNTIYF,TGTGCCAGCTCACCCTCCCGGGGTATCGGAAACACCATATATTTT
-,TRBV5-5,-,TRBJ2-1,CASSLLVINNEQFF,TGTGCCAGCAGCTTGTTGGTGATCAACAATGAGCAGTTCTTC
-,TRBV7-2,TRBD2,TRBJ2-5,CASSLAISGGMKTQYF,TGTGCCAGCAGCTTAGCGATTAGCGGGGGTATGAAGACCCAGTACTTC
-,TRBV3-1/TRBV3-2,-,TRBJ2-5,CASTAGQETQYF,TGTGCCAGCACGGCAGGCCAAGAGACCCAGTACTTC
-,TRBV13,-,TRBJ2-5,CASSQIRGQETQYF,TGTGCCAGCAGCCAAATTCGGGGGCAGGAGACCCAGTACTTC
-,TRBV7-2,TRBD2,TRBJ2-5,CASSLELAGAETQYF,TGTGCCAGCAGCTTAGAACTAGCGGGGGCAGAGACCCAGTACTTC
-,TRBV27,-,TRBJ2-7,CASRPNRDNPWEQYF,TGTGCCAGCAGACCCAACCGGGACAACCCTTGGGAGCAGTACTTC
-,TRBV19,TRBD2,TRBJ2-1,CASSITSGGPDEQFF,TGTGCCAGTAGTATAACTAGCGGGGGCCCGGATGAGCAGTTCTTC
once,TRBV4-2,-,TRBJ1-1,CASSQDYYTEAFF,TGTGCCAGCAGCCAAGATTACTACACTGAAGCTTTCTTT
-,TRBV9,-,TRBJ1-4,CASSNPSEDEKLFF,TGTGCCAGCAGCAACCCCTCGGAGGATGAAAAACTGTTTTTT
-,TRBV19,-,TRBJ1-1,CASSADGGRGTEAFF,TGTGCCAGTAGTGCCGATGGAGGGAGGGGGACTGAAGCTTTCTTT
once,TRBV5-6,TRBD2,TRBJ2-5,CASSLRAGGSQETQYF,TGTGCCAGCAGCTTGCGTGCGGGGGGCTCCCAAGAGACCCAGTACTTC
-,TRBV7-2,-,TRBJ1-4,CASSLGRAEKLFF,TGTGCCAGCAGCCTGGGGAGGGCGGAAAAACTGTTTTTT
-,TRBV2,-,TRBJ1-2,CASRPRSGYTF,TGTGCCAGCAGGCCTCGGAGCGGCTACACCTTC
-,TRBV27,TRBD1,TRBJ1-1,CASSLDRAATEAFF,TGTGCCAGCAGTTTAGACAGGGCGGCCACTGAAGCTTTCTTT
few,TRBV5-6,TRBD1,TRBJ1-2,CASSLEQGNGYTF,TGTGCCAGCAGCTTGGAACAGGGGAATGGCTACACCTTC
-,TRBV29-1,-,TRBJ1-2,CSVEEAGYTF,TGCAGCGTTGAAGAGGCGGGCTACACCTTC
-,TRBV21-1,-,TRBJ1-6,CASSRTGPSPLHF,TGTGCCAGCAGCCGGACAGGGCCTTCACCCCTCCACTTT
-,TRBV5-1,-,TRBJ2-1,CASSLAPRQGGPNEQFF,TGCGCCAGCAGCTTGGCCCCCCGGCAGGGCGGCCCGAATGAGCAGTTCTTC
once,TRBV9,TRBD2,TRBJ2-1,CASSVDGGDSYNEQFF,TGTGCCAGCAGCGTAGACGGGGGGGACTCCTACAATGAGCAGTTCTTC
once,TRBV10-3,-,TRBJ2-3,CAISEEGVAGNTQYF,TGTGCCATCAGTGAGGAGGGGGTGGCGGGGAATACGCAGTATTTT
few,TRBV7-9,-,TRBJ2-7,CASSLTNYEQYF,TGTGCCAGCAGCTTAACAAACTACGAGCAGTACTTC
-,TRBV28,-,TRBJ1-6,CASSLSLSNSPLHF,TGTGCCAGCAGTTTATCCCTGAGTAATTCACCCCTCCACTTT
-,TRBV6-2/TRBV6-3,-,TRBJ1-6,CASSRQASNSPLHF,TGTGCCAGCAGCCGACAGGCTTCCAATTCACCCCTCCACTTT
-,TRBV29-1,-,TRBJ1-2,CSVGATEYGYTF,TGCAGCGTTGGGGCGACCGAATATGGCTACACCTTC
-,TRBV2,-,TRBJ1-4,CASSFARGMEKLFF,TGTGCCAGCAGTTTCGCCAGGGGAATGGAAAAACTGTTTTTT
-,TRBV3-1/TRBV3-2,-,TRBJ1-2,CASSPQGRDRYTF,TGTGCCAGCAGCCCTCAAGGGAGGGACCGCTACACCTTC
-,TRBV29-1,TRBD1,TRBJ2-7,CSVEGQGGEQYF,TGCAGCGTTGAAGGACAGGGGGGCGAGCAGTACTTC
-,TRBV5-1,-,TRBJ2-3,CASSGGRNGETDTQYF,TGCGCCAGCAGTGGGGGGCGGAATGGGGAGACAGATACGCAGTATTTT
-,TRBV28,-,TRBJ2-7,CASSLSSYEQYF,TGTGCCAGCAGTTTATCGTCCTACGAGCAGTACTTC
-,TRBV29-1,TRBD1,TRBJ2-1,CSVGTGVNEQFF,TGCAGCGTTGGTACAGGGGTCAATGAGCAGTTCTTC
-,TRBV5-4,-,TRBJ1-2,CASSQGTDSFFYGYTF,TGTGCCAGCAGCCAGGGGACCGACTCTTTTTTCTATGGCTACACCTTC
few,TRBV18,-,TRBJ1-3,CASSRSAGAGNTIYF,TGTGCCAGCTCACGAAGCGCTGGGGCTGGAAACACCATATATTTT
few,TRBV9,-,TRBJ2-1,CASSVEGNNEQFF,TGTGCCAGCAGCGTAGAGGGAAACAATGAGCAGTTCTTC
-,TRBV5-6,-,TRBJ1-6,CASSFPEGYNSPLHF,TGTGCCAGCAGCTTCCCGGAGGGGTATAATTCACCCCTCCACTTT